This record concerns one TCR beta chain sequence. Antigen unknown. The CDR3 contains 14 residues. Germline assignment: CDR1 MNHEY and CDR2 SMNVEV (reference sequence). V lost 7 bases, J lost 7 bases, and 16 bases lay in between. Per sample, no less than 6 micrograms of total RNA were extracted. This sample is drawn from a study of blood T cells in healthy people across ages. Primers used in a second PCR of roughly 7 to 12 cycles were a sample-barcoded 5' primer and a J-beta primer mix. TCRdb itself ran the 5' RACE reads through MiXCR, one entry per CDR3 protein. Among fewer than 2,000,000 distinct CDR3 sequences, about 31% were seen once, and the ten largest hold 11%. Study-level findings and limits: TCR beta diversity correlated strongly with naive T cell percentage. Per million T cells, the diversity of TCR beta decreased roughly linearly as age advanced. Unknown CMV status may confound age-related changes in expanded clones.

The sequencing input was blood. The sequence derives from a woman in her twenties or thirties in good health. The J gene is TRBJ2-2, the V gene TRBV27; tentatively, D is TRBD1 (5 bases). CDR3 nucleotides: TGTGCCAGCAAGGTCGAAGGGGTGGTCGGGGAGCTGTTTTTT. It yields the protein CASKVEGVVGELFF.